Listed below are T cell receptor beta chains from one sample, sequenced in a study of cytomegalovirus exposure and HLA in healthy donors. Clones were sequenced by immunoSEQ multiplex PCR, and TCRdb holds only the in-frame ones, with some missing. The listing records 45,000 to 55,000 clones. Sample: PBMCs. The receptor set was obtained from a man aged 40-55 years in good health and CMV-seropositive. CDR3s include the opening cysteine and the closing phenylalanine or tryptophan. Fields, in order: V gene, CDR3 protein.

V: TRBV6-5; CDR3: CASSSGTTLYNEQFF
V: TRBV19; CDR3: CASSPSGTISEAFF
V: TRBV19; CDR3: CASSPRGGGANVLTF
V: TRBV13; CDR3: CASMSRGPYEQYF
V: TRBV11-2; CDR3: CATRSKNIQYF
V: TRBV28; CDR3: CASTLGLAGGPRLDTQYF
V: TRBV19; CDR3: CASSISAGYGYTF
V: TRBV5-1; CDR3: CASRRDREGGYTF
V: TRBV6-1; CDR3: CASSETPGTSGSSYEQYF
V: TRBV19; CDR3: CATKRGGTDTQYF
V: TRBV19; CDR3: CASSIGVAGGLYNEQFF
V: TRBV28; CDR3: CASSLSPDRFTDTQYF
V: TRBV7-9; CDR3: CASSLGREPDNEQFF
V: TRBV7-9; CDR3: CASSRDRGSETQYF
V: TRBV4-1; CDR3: CASSRPEEYPYEQYF
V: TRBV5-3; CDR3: CARSFQQGMNTGELFF
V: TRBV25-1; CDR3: CASSPGGLAMDTQYF
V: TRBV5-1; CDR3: CASSPRLDYEQYF
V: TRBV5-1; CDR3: CASSLVGGGGYEQYF
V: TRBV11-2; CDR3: CASSLNYRLSYEQYF
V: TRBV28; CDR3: CASSSSGRFQETQYF
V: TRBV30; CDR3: CAWSVGTGVGELLF
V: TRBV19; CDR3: CASSLQGKGETQYF
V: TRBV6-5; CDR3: CASSRSGDTASEQYF
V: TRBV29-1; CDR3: CSVQNPGTQETQYF
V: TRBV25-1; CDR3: CASSDSLAGESYNEQFF
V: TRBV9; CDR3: CASRPGQGTDTQYF
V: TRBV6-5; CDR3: CASSYWEAGVTYEQYF
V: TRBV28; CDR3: CASSWAPTGGLTDTQYF
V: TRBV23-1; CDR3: CASSPKGGLDYGYTF
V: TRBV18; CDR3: CASSPPGQGNYEQYF
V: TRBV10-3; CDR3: CAISEPGTSGGEGIQYF
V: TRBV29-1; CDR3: CSAEGDTEAFF
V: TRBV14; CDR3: CASSQVPVTAMNTEAFF
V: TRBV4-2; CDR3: CASSQEGSSGDTQYF
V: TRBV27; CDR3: CASSFLTTSSYEQYF
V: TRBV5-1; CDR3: CASSLTGAGNTIYF
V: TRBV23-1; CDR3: CASSQPGTGRNKPQHF
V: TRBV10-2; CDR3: CASSENRDYEQYF
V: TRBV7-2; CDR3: CASSFGTSPNEQFF
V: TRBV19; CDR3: CASSISYDRAYSPLHF
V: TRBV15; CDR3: CATSRDGLAGANVLTF
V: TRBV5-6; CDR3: CASSLDLQGLGGYTF
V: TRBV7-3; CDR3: CASSVTSGGSTDTQYF
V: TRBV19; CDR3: CASSAGQGTEAFF
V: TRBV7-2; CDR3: CASSSDRQNVAYF
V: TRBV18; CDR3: CASSSRGYWTDTQYF
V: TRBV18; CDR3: CASSPSQRYEQYF
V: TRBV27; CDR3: CASRLRAHYEQYF
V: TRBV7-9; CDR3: CASSLANRVLFF
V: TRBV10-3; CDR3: CAISDAGDSNNEQFF
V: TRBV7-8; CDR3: CASSLGGRVNTEAFF
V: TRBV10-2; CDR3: CASRAGQGTPLHF